This entry concerns a single T cell receptor beta chain. Its specificity is not known. This sample was taken from a study of T cell repertoires in cytomegalovirus infection. About the research overall: Recently described HLA-C-restricted plus well-studied HLA-B-restricted CMV epitopes were used. Public TCR beta signatures provided an indication of both CMV infection and a matching HLA type.

Germline values: CDR1 SNHLY, CDR2 FYNNEI. Between the trimmed V and J ends, which lost 6 bases and 0 bases, there was a span of 14 bases. The CDR3 is made up of 15 amino acids. Study-wide findings and caveats: Dominating the ex vivo response were HLA-C-restricted CMV-specific TCR beta clonotypes.

TCRdb redid the calling of the reads with MiXCR, one entry per CDR3 protein. The sample holds under 130,000 distinct CDR3 sequences, around 45% seen once. The material was CD8+ T cells from cultured PBMCs, obtained from culture after CMV antigen stimulation. The sequence was collected from a human donor in good health (CMV status not recorded). Some clones in this sample may be carry-over from other donors' samples. V and J are TRBV2 and TRBJ1-1; a weak D match, TRBD1 (6 bases). CDR3 sequence: CASSAGGGVNTEAFF. The CDR3 DNA reads as TGTGCCAGCAGCGCCGGGGGCGGGGTGAACACTGAAGCTTTCTTT.